The 11 T cell receptor beta chains below all came from one sample that was sequenced in a study of T-cell reconstitution after alpha-beta-depleted transplantation in children. Unique molecular identifiers tagged the TCRbeta library. TCRdb passed the PCR reads through MiXCR, listing each CDR3 protein once. Seen here are some 43,000 distinct CDR3 sequences, around a tenth observed once, and the top ten hold approximately 27%. The material was PBMCs, mostly from graft donor cells, obtained 60 days after TCRalphabeta/CD19-depleted stem cell transplant. The receptors shown here come from a male patient between 2 and 9 years old who had a stem cell transplant for chronic granulomatous disease, so the T cells may come from the graft donor.

This clonotype was recorded many times. The chain uses TRBV10-3 and TRBJ2-1; 14 bases align to TRBD2. This CDR3 is 17 amino acids long. The germline V gene has CDR1 ENHRY and CDR2 SYGVKD. V dropped 0 bases and J dropped 7; count of bases not matched to a gene: 5. The CDR3 nucleotides read TGTGCCATCAGTGAGTCGTCGACTAGCGGGAGGGGGAATGAGCAGTTCTTC. It specifies CAISESSTSGRGNEQFF.

This clonotype was recorded a few times. This chain connects TRBV5-1 to TRBJ1-2; no firm D call. V was cut by 2 bases and J by 5 bases, with 16 bases left in between. Germline V gene lookup returns CDR1 SGHRS and CDR2 YFSETQ. The CDR3 covers 15 residues. The CDR3 DNA reads as TGCGCCAGCAGCTTAAATCCCGACCGGGAGTATGGCTACACCTTC. It specifies CASSLNPDREYGYTF.

In its sample, this clonotype was seen a few times. The chain employs TRBV5-4 and TRBJ1-5; D is possibly TRBD1 (6 bases). The CDR3 totals 19 residues. Germline V gene lookup returns CDR1 SGHNT and CDR2 YYREEE (reference sequence). The V end lost 0 bases, the J end lost 4 bases, and 23 bases lay between the germline ends. CDR3 nucleotide sequence: TGTGCCAGCAGCTTGGGAACAAGACCCGACAGGACTCAGAATCAGCCCCAGCATTTT. Translation: CASSLGTRPDRTQNQPQHF.

The rearrangement uses TRBV7-6 and TRBJ2-2; TRBD2 aligns across 10 bases. V was pared by 1 base and J by 4 bases, with 0 bases of the junction left unmatched. The CDR3 has 15 residues. CDR1 and CDR2 (germline): SGHVS, FNYEAQ. CDR3 nucleotide sequence: TGTGCCAGCAGCTTAGGGACTAGCGGCACCGGGGAGCTGTTTTTT. It encodes CASSLGTSGTGELFF. The variable domain in full, with the rest retrieved from reference TRBV7-6 and TRBJ2-2, is GAGVSQSPRYKVTKRGQDVALRCDPISGHVSLYWYRQALGQGPEFLTYFNYEAQQDKSGLPNDRFSAERPEGSISTLTIQRTEQRDSAMYRCASSLGTSGTGELFFGEGSRLTVL.

This clonotype was seen ten or more times. The chain has TRBV5-1 and TRBJ2-3; D is perhaps TRBD2 (5 bases). The CDR3 spans 16 residues. Germline V CDR1 and CDR2: SGHRS, YFSETQ. The V gene lost 0 bases and the J gene lost 0 bases, with 11 bases spanning the gap. CDR3 region: CASSLEGLASTDTQYF. CDR3 DNA sequence: TGCGCCAGCAGCTTGGAAGGGCTAGCTAGCACAGATACGCAGTATTTT.

This clonotype has at least ten counts. The DNA for the CDR3 is TGTGCCAGCAGTCTAGGGCCGACACTCGCCTACGAGCAGTACTTC. Translation: CASSLGPTLAYEQYF. The gene calls are TRBV2 and TRBJ2-7, with unresolved D. The CDR3 is 15 residues long. The ends were cut back, 5 bases at V and 2 bases at J, with 16 bases in the middle. Per germline, CDR1 SNHLY and CDR2 FYNNEI.

V is TRBV5-1 and J is TRBJ1-2; D is unclear. V lost 0 bases, J lost 4 bases, and 7 bases lay in between. The CDR3 sequence is 13 residues long. The germline V gene has CDR1 SGHRS and CDR2 YFSETQ. DNA for the CDR3: TGCGCCAGCAGCTTGGCCAGCAGCTATGGCTACACCTTC. Its protein product is CASSLASSYGYTF.

This clonotype was counted ten times or more. The V gene is TRBV6-5, the J gene TRBJ2-5; 9 positions match TRBD2. The CDR3 spans 15 residues. Germline assignment: CDR1 MNHEY and CDR2 SVGAGI. Trimming cost V 2 bases and J 6 bases; bases outside gene matches: 7. The CDR3: CASSYLAGPQQTQYF. The CDR3 DNA is TGTGCCAGCAGTTACCTAGCGGGACCGCAACAGACCCAGTACTTC.

The table lists this clonotype with many counts. The chain joins TRBV29-1 to TRBJ2-3, with D possibly TRBD2 on 6 matching bases. The CDR3 loop spans 14 amino acids. Trimming took off 3 bases at V and 1 base at J, with 11 bases between the two ends. CDR1 is SQVTM and CDR2 is ANQGSEA in the germline V gene. The CDR3 sequence is CSVERDLGTDTQYF. CDR3 nucleotide sequence: TGCAGCGTTGAGCGGGACTTGGGCACAGATACGCAGTATTTT.

This clonotype was seen ten or more times. V gene TRBV6-2 or TRBV6-3 combines with J gene TRBJ2-1; TRBD1 agrees at 9 bases. The CDR3 spans 13 residues. Looked up from germline, CDR1 is MNHEY and CDR2 is SVGEGT. Unmatched junction bases numbered 5, after V lost 4 bases and J lost 10 bases. The CDR3 sequence: CASSWTGVEEQFF. The CDR3 nucleotides are TGTGCCAGCAGTTGGACAGGGGTAGAGGAGCAGTTCTTC.

This clonotype appeared many times. The rearrangement uses TRBV7-8 and TRBJ2-7, with 9 bases fitting TRBD1. V gave up 4 bases and J gave up 3 bases; unmatched junction bases: 7. The CDR3 is made up of 15 amino acids. Germline CDR1 reads SGHVS; CDR2 reads FQNEAQ. CDR3 bases: TGTGCCAGCAGCTCCTACTTGACAGGGGGCTACGAGCAGTACTTC. As protein: CASSSYLTGGYEQYF.